This is a list of T cell receptor beta chains from one sample in a study of blood T cells in healthy people across ages. From the 5' RACE reads, TCRdb called clonotypes with MiXCR, one entry per CDR3 protein. The profile shows 750,000 to 950,000 distinct CDR3 sequences, under 35% of them singletons. This sample also belongs to another study, concerning T cells of mothers and their children.

The sample consisted of blood. These receptors all stem from a woman in her 40s in good health. CDR3s include the opening cysteine and the closing phenylalanine or tryptophan. The D gene is left open where the match is weak. Size values are once, few and many counts, or a class for expanded clones, and some rows have none.

V,D,J,size,CDR3,DNA
TRBV20-1,.,TRBJ2-3,many,CSASFPGTQYF,TGCAGTGCTAGTTTCCCCGGAACGCAGTATTTT
TRBV7-3,TRBD2,TRBJ2-1,many,CASSLTGTSGGAYYYNEQFF,TGTGCCAGCAGCTTGACCGGGACTAGCGGGGGGGCCTATTACTACAATGAGCAGTTCTTC
TRBV5-6,.,TRBJ2-1,.,CASTSVTESGGEQFF,TGTGCCAGCACATCCGTCACGGAATCCGGCGGTGAGCAGTTCTTC
TRBV18,.,TRBJ2-1,few,CASSPNGYNEQFF,TGTGCCAGCTCACCGAACGGGTACAATGAGCAGTTCTTC
TRBV29-1,TRBD2,TRBJ2-1,many,CRSTSGGGEQFF,TGCAGGTCGACTAGCGGGGGGGGGGAGCAGTTCTTC
TRBV7-2,.,TRBJ2-7,many,CASSLERMGEQYF,TGTGCCAGCAGCTTAGAGAGGATGGGCGAGCAGTACTTC
TRBV30,.,TRBJ1-6,few,CAWSVMGLINSPLHF,TGTGCCTGGAGTGTAATGGGACTGATTAATTCACCCCTCCACTTT
TRBV20-1,TRBD2,TRBJ2-1,many,CSAPIAGATYNEQFF,TGCAGTGCCCCTATAGCGGGGGCGACCTACAATGAGCAGTTCTTC
TRBV6-4,TRBD2,TRBJ2-7,many,CASKRGFYEQYF,TGTGCCAGCAAGCGGGGGTTCTACGAGCAGTACTTC
TRBV12-3/TRBV12-4,TRBD1,TRBJ2-5,many,CASRTTGTGIQEQYF,TGTGCCAGCAGAACTACCGGGACAGGGATTCAAGAGCAGTACTTC
TRBV20-1,TRBD2,TRBJ2-7,many,CSATGLNEQYF,TGCAGTGCCACGGGACTAAATGAGCAGTACTTC
TRBV15,TRBD1,TRBJ1-1,few,CATSRLDRGLLAFF,TGTGCCACCAGCAGATTGGACAGGGGGCTTTTAGCTTTCTTT
TRBV5-6,.,TRBJ1-1,many,CASSLPGQNTEAFF,TGTGCCAGCAGCTTGCCCGGACAGAACACTGAAGCTTTCTTT
TRBV20-1,TRBD1,TRBJ2-7,.,CSAHLRDRVGYEQYF,TGCAGTGCTCACCTCCGGGACAGGGTCGGCTACGAGCAGTACTTC
TRBV7-2,.,TRBJ1-2,few,CAGSRGGIVGRNNYGYTF,TGTGCCGGCAGCCGAGGTGGGATCGTGGGCAGGAATAACTATGGCTACACCTTC
TRBV10-3,TRBD2,TRBJ2-1,many,CAISRGDEQFF,TGTGCCATCAGCCGGGGGGATGAGCAGTTCTTC
TRBV5-1,.,TRBJ2-6,.,CASRLQGAGANVLTF,TGCGCCAGCAGGTTACAGGGCGCTGGGGCCAACGTCCTGACTTTC
TRBV5-4,.,TRBJ2-3,few,CASTRRGGTDTQYF,TGTGCCAGCACCCGGAGGGGGGGCACAGATACGCAGTATTTT
TRBV7-3,.,TRBJ1-1,few,CASSAKGVNTEAFF,TGTGCCAGCAGCGCAAAGGGGGTTAACACTGAAGCTTTCTTT
TRBV5-6,TRBD1,TRBJ2-7,.,CVSSLWDSSYEQYF,TGTGTCAGCAGCTTGTGGGACAGTTCCTACGAGCAGTACTTC
TRBV28,TRBD1,TRBJ2-7,.,CASSPQGSPSYEQYF,TGTGCCAGCAGTCCACAGGGGTCCCCTTCCTACGAGCAGTACTTC
TRBV6-5,.,TRBJ2-7,many,CASTQGSGLEQYF,TGTGCCAGCACTCAGGGGTCGGGTCTCGAGCAGTACTTC
TRBV13,TRBD1,TRBJ1-1,.,CASSQWTGTNTEAFF,TGTGCCAGCAGCCAATGGACAGGGACGAACACTGAAGCTTTCTTT